A selection of T cell receptor beta chains follows, all from one sample in a study of blood T cell repertoires in COVID-19. Here immunoSEQ multiplex PCR was the method, and the copy in TCRdb shows in-frame clones only, minus some. The table has 150,000 to 200,000 clones, roughly four fifths seen once; the top ten hold roughly 7.7%. Specimen: peripheral blood. The receptors originated from a man in his forties or fifties who had recovered from COVID-19. CDR3s include the opening cysteine and the closing phenylalanine or tryptophan. The D gene is left open where the match is weak. The size entry is marked missing in some rows and otherwise reads once, few, many or a size class.

TRBV30	once	.	TRBJ2-7	TGTGCCTGGACAGATAGGGACACTTACGAGCAGTACTTC	CAWTDRDTYEQYF
TRBV6-5	.	TRBD1	TRBJ1-6	TGTGCCAGCAGCCCGACAGGGGTGAATTCACCCCTCCACTTT	CASSPTGVNSPLHF
TRBV6-1	.	TRBD1	TRBJ1-1	TGTGCCAGCAGTGGACCGGGACAGGGAATGAACACTGAAGCTTTCTTT	CASSGPGQGMNTEAFF
TRBV29-1	.	.	TRBJ1-4	TGCAGCGTTGAGTCAGGGGTTAATGAAAAACTGTTTTTT	CSVESGVNEKLFF
TRBV5-8	.	.	TRBJ1-4	TGTGCCAGCAGCTGGGGAGGAGGGCAGATAACTAATGAAAAACTGTTTTTT	CASSWGGGQITNEKLFF
TRBV24-1	.	.	TRBJ2-2	TGTGCCACCAGTCAAGGACTAAACACCGGGGAGCTGTTTTTT	CATSQGLNTGELFF
TRBV4-3	.	.	TRBJ2-7	TGCGCCAGCAGCCAAGGCGAGGCCTACGAGCAGTACTTC	CASSQGEAYEQYF
TRBV7-2	.	.	TRBJ2-3	TGTGCCAGCAGCTTAGGTCTAGATACGCAGTATTTT	CASSLGLDTQYF
TRBV27	.	.	TRBJ2-1	TGTGCCAGCAGTAGGCAGGCTTCCGCCTACAATGAGCAGTTCTTC	CASSRQASAYNEQFF
TRBV12-3/TRBV12-4	.	.	TRBJ1-1	TGTGCCAGCATAGCGGGGATGAACACTGAAGCTTTCTTT	CASIAGMNTEAFF
TRBV28	.	.	TRBJ2-5	TGTGCCAGCAGCTCCCTCAGGGGAAACTCCGAAGAGACCCAGTACTTC	CASSSLRGNSEETQYF
TRBV27	.	.	TRBJ2-7	TGTGCCAGCAGTGCCCGGGATGGCGGAGGCCCCCCTTACGAGCAGTACTTC	CASSARDGGGPPYEQYF
TRBV9	.	TRBD2	TRBJ2-3	TGTGCCACCGCGGAGGGCCGCGGGGGGCTTCCAGATACGCAGTATTTT	CATAEGRGGLPDTQYF
TRBV25-1	.	.	TRBJ1-3	TGTGCCAGCTCACCGGGGGACACCATATATTTT	CASSPGDTIYF
TRBV7-9	few	TRBD2	TRBJ2-3	TGTGCCAGCAGCTACCCCGGGAGGGCGCAGTATTTT	CASSYPGRAQYF
TRBV29-1	.	.	TRBJ1-1	TGCAGCGCCCAGGGCGAGAACACTGAAGCTTTCTTT	CSAQGENTEAFF
TRBV27	once	TRBD1	TRBJ1-1	TGTGCCAGCAGTTTCCAGGGGGACACTGAAGCTTTCTTT	CASSFQGDTEAFF
TRBV4-1	.	TRBD1	TRBJ2-2	TGCGCCAGCAGCCCTTGGACAGGGGTGAACACCGGGGAGCTGTTTTTT	CASSPWTGVNTGELFF
TRBV3-1/TRBV3-2	.	.	TRBJ1-3	TGTGCCAGCAGCCATGGACAGCGAAACACCATATATTTT	CASSHGQRNTIYF
TRBV6-5	once	.	TRBJ1-5	TGTGCCACAAGAGGCGGTAGCAATCAGCCCCAGCATTTT	CATRGGSNQPQHF
TRBV6-2/TRBV6-3	.	.	TRBJ2-7	TGTGCCAGCAGTTACCCCCAGCGGAAACCCTCCTACGAGCAGTACTTC	CASSYPQRKPSYEQYF
TRBV7-2	.	.	TRBJ2-1	TGTGCCAGCAACCCGCATGGCGGGAAGTCCTCCTACAATGAGCAGTTCTTC	CASNPHGGKSSYNEQFF
TRBV6-2/TRBV6-3	.	TRBD1	TRBJ1-1	TGTGCCAGCAGTTCTCTCTGGGACAGCTTCATTAACACTGAAGCTTTCTTT	CASSSLWDSFINTEAFF
TRBV19	.	.	TRBJ1-1	TGTGCCAGTAGTTCCGGGAGCTTGAACACTGAAGCTTTCTTT	CASSSGSLNTEAFF
TRBV6-5	.	.	TRBJ2-7	TGTGCCAGCAGAGACGGACAAGGGGCCGCCTACGAGCAGTACTTC	CASRDGQGAAYEQYF
TRBV30	.	.	TRBJ1-4	TGTGCCTGGAGCCTAGCCGGGGTGGAGGAAAAACTGTTTTTT	CAWSLAGVEEKLFF
TRBV6-2/TRBV6-3	.	.	TRBJ1-1	TGTGCCAGCAGTCGACAAGTCATGAACACTGAAGCTTTCTTT	CASSRQVMNTEAFF
TRBV6-5	.	.	TRBJ1-1	TGTGCCAGCACCAAACGGGGGGACACTGAAGCTTTCTTT	CASTKRGDTEAFF
TRBV28	few	.	TRBJ1-6	TGTGCCAGCACCATACCGGGAGCTACTAATTCACCCCTCCACTTT	CASTIPGATNSPLHF
TRBV5-1	.	.	TRBJ2-1	TGCGCCAGCAGCTTGAGTCAGGTCAATGAGCAGTTCTTC	CASSLSQVNEQFF
TRBV6-5	.	.	TRBJ2-7	TGTGCCAGCCGCTACGTATCCTACGAGCAGTACTTC	CASRYVSYEQYF
TRBV2	.	TRBD1	TRBJ2-7	TGTGCCAGCAGTGAACGCCGAGGGACAGGGGGCTTGCAGTACTTC	CASSERRGTGGLQYF
TRBV10-3	.	.	TRBJ2-3	TGTGCCATCAGTGAGTCGGAGGCAGATACGCAGTATTTT	CAISESEADTQYF
TRBV13	.	.	TRBJ1-4	TGTGCCAGCAGCTTAGGTAGGGGGAATGAAAAACTGTTTTTT	CASSLGRGNEKLFF
TRBV24-1	.	.	TRBJ2-1	TGTGCCACCAGTGTCCCCGGTCGTGGCAATGAGCAGTTCTTC	CATSVPGRGNEQFF
TRBV18	.	.	TRBJ1-6	TGTGCCAGCTTACAGGGAAATAATAATTCACCCCTCCACTTT	CASLQGNNNSPLHF
TRBV7-2	.	.	TRBJ1-1	TGTGCCAGCACCCTGGACAGCCTGAACACTGAAGCTTTCTTT	CASTLDSLNTEAFF
TRBV7-3	.	.	TRBJ2-1	TGTGCCAGCAGCCCAGGCCAGGCCAGGGTTGAGCAGTTCTTC	CASSPGQARVEQFF
TRBV28	once	TRBD2	TRBJ2-1	TGTGCCAGCAGCCGTAGCGGGATCTACAATGAGCAGTTCTTC	CASSRSGIYNEQFF
TRBV11-2	.	.	TRBJ1-4	TGTGCCAGCAGCCTGGGTCTGGGCACTAATGAAAAACTGTTTTTT	CASSLGLGTNEKLFF